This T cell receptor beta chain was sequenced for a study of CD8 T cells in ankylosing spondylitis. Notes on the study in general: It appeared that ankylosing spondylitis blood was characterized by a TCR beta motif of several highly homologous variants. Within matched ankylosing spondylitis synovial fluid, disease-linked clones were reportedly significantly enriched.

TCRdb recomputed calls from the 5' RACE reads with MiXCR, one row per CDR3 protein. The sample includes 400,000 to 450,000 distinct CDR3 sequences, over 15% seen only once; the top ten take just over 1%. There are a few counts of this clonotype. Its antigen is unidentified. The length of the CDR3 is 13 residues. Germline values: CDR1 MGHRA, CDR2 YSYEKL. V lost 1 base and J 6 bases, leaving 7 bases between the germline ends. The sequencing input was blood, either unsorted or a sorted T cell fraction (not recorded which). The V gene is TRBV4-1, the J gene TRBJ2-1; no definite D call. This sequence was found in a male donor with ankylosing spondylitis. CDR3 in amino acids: CASSQVLGNEQFF. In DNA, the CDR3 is TGCGCCAGCAGCCAAGTTTTGGGCAATGAGCAGTTCTTC.